These 6 T cell receptor beta chains were sequenced from one sample in a study of shared clonotypes between healthy human individuals. Only in-frame clones appear in the TCRdb table, and some are missing; sequencing was by immunoSEQ multiplex PCR. The table records approximately 1.5 million clones, approximately 98% of them present only once. Sequenced input: naive CD4+ T cells sorted from blood. Subset in this sample: CD45RA+ positively selected. All receptors come from a man in his thirties or forties in good health.

This chain joins TRBV5-6 and TRBJ2-1; 8 positions agree with TRBD1. J was trimmed by 4 bases and V by 0 bases; bases with no gene match: 6. Germline values: CDR1 SGHDT, CDR2 YYEEEE. This CDR3 spans 16 amino acids. CDR3 protein: CASSLADRGLYNEQFF. The CDR3, as DNA: TGTGCCAGCAGCTTGGCCGACAGGGGCCTTTACAATGAGCAGTTCTTC. Full variable domain (rest looked up from reference TRBV5-6 and TRBJ2-1): DAGVTQSPTHLIKTRGQQVTLRCSPKSGHDTVSWYQQALGQGPQFIFQYYEEEERQRGNFPDRFSGHQFPNYSSELNVNALLLGDSALYLCASSLADRGLYNEQFFGPGTRLTVL.

The rearrangement links TRBV15 to TRBJ2-2; 11 bases align to TRBD1. CDR1 is LNHNV, CDR2 YYDKDF, per germline (reference sequence). Germline trimming cut 6 bases from V and 4 bases from J; bases unmatched to any gene: 4. There are 15 residues in the CDR3. The CDR3 bases are TGTGCCACCAGACTCGGACAGGGGGCCACCGGGGAGCTGTTTTTT. As protein: CATRLGQGATGELFF.

About this clone: Other DNA sequences in the same sample also yield this CDR3. The genes are TRBV18 and TRBJ2-1; tentative D call: TRBD2 (5 bases). Germline V gene sequence: CDR1 KGHSH, CDR2 LQKENI. With 3 bases removed from V and 0 bases from J, the gap between germline ends came to 9 bases. The CDR3 runs to 15 residues. This chain's CDR3 is CASSPGGSSYNEQFF. CDR3 in DNA: TGTGCCAGCTCACCCGGTGGGAGCTCCTACAATGAGCAGTTCTTC.

V gene TRBV27 combines with J gene TRBJ2-6; no firm D call. Between the trimmed V and J ends, which lost 5 bases and 4 bases, there was a span of 6 bases. This CDR3 is built from 13 residues. Germline lookup yields CDR1 MNHEY and CDR2 SMNVEV (reference sequence). The CDR3 here is CASSISGANVLTF. The DNA of the CDR3 is TGTGCCAGCAGTATCAGCGGGGCCAACGTCCTGACTTTC. The variable domain in full, with the rest retrieved from reference TRBV27 and TRBJ2-6, is EAQVTQNPRYLITVTGKKLTVTCSQNMNHEYMSWYRQDPGLGLRQIYYSMNVEVTDKGDVPEGYKVSRKEKRNFPLILESPSPNQTSLYFCASSISGANVLTFGAGSRLTVL.

This chain links TRBV5-6 with TRBJ2-3, with TRBD2 matching 8 bases. The CDR3 runs 16 residues. CDR1 is SGHDT, CDR2 YYEEEE, per germline. V lost 5 bases to trimming and J lost 0 bases; unmatched junction nucleotides: 8. The DNA for the CDR3 is TGTGCCAGCAGTTCCTCCGGGACTAGGAGCACAGATACGCAGTATTTT. It yields the protein CASSSSGTRSTDTQYF.

V and J are TRBV7-9 and TRBJ2-7; D is unclear. Germline CDR1 and CDR2: SEHNR and FQNEAQ (reference sequence). The V and J ends lost 5 bases and 5 bases respectively, with 16 bases between them. The CDR3 is 14 amino acids. This CDR3 reads CASSTVRTSDEQYF. The CDR3 region has the DNA TGTGCCAGCAGCACCGTGCGCACTTCCGACGAGCAGTACTTC.